The 4 T cell receptor beta chains in this list originate from one sample, sequenced in a study of cytomegalovirus exposure and HLA in healthy donors (dated by TCRdb to 2016 to 2017). Library preparation was by the immunoSEQ multiplex PCR assay. For the multiplex PCR, a mixture combining 60 forward primers for TCR Vbeta segments and 13 reverse primers for TCR Jbeta segments was used. This immuneACCESS table, as held by TCRdb, lists in-frame sequences with V and J called but not all clones. Of the missing ones, under half trace to an unresolved V gene in checked studies; the others have no known cause. The sample records under 250,000 clones, around four fifths of which are singletons. The biggest ten clones account for approximately 10% of the sample. The sequenced sample was PBMCs. The receptors come from a woman between 50 and 59 years old in good health and CMV-seropositive.

The chain combines TRBV28 with TRBJ1-2, with D unresolved. There are 11 residues in the CDR3. V lost 6 bases to trimming and J lost 1 base, with 3 bases between them. Germline V gene lookup returns CDR1 MDHEN and CDR2 SYDVKM. CDR3 DNA: TGTGCCAGCAGGAGTAACTATGGCTACACCTTC. It specifies CASRSNYGYTF.

This chain uses TRBV19 with TRBJ2-5, with 8 nucleotides matching TRBD2. J was trimmed by 4 bases and V by 10 bases; bases with no gene match: 5. This CDR3 contains 12 residues. Germline-derived CDR1 and CDR2 are LNHDA and SQIVND (reference sequence). The CDR3 DNA follows: TGTGCCACCGGGGGGGTAGGAGAGACCCAGTACTTC. Translating it yields CATGGVGETQYF.

The gene calls are TRBV6-1 and TRBJ1-1; 7 bases are shared with TRBD1. The CDR3 totals 12 residues. Germline V gene sequence: CDR1 MNHNS, CDR2 SASEGT. The V and J ends lost 6 bases and 6 bases, in that order; junction bases with no gene match: 4. CDR3 coding DNA: TGTGCCAGCAGGGAGGGACAGCCTGAAGCTTTCTTT. Its protein product is CASREGQPEAFF.

The sample holds a few counts of this clone. The chain has TRBV9 and TRBJ1-2; the D is unclear. Between the trimmed V and J ends, which lost 3 bases and 5 bases, there was a span of 11 bases. Per germline, CDR1 SGDLS and CDR2 YYNGEE. CDR3 length: 13 amino acids. The CDR3 bases are TGTGCCAGCAGCGCCCAATGGGAGTATGGCTACACCTTC. This gives the protein CASSAQWEYGYTF.